The clone carrying this T cell receptor (beta chain) was seen ten or more times. Its antigen remains unknown. The sample belongs to a study of T-cell reconstitution after alpha-beta-depleted transplantation in children. Study-wide results and caveats: Reportedly, roughly two months post-transplant, alpha-beta T cells arose from several hundred expanded graft clones. T-cell counts and diversity were attributed mostly to newly produced T cells one year after transplant.

The V end lost 5 bases, the J end lost 2 bases, and 10 bases lay between the germline ends. Germline lookup yields CDR1 SGHAT and CDR2 FQNNGV. CDR3 length: 13 amino acids. It was with unique molecular identifiers that the TCRbeta library was prepared. TCRdb independently ran MiXCR on the PCR reads; one entry per CDR3 protein. The profile shows 100,000 or so distinct CDR3 sequences, 4.5% to 7.5% of them singletons. The sequenced sample was PBMCs, mostly from graft donor cells, obtained 60 days after TCRalphabeta/CD19-depleted stem cell transplant. This TCR derives from a female patient aged 2-9 years who had a stem cell transplant for Fanconi anemia, so the T cells may come from the graft donor. V usage is TRBV11-2 and J usage is TRBJ2-7, with TRBD1 as a possible D gene (5 bases). The CDR3 DNA follows: TGTGCCAGCAGCCAATCACAGGCCTACGAGCAGTACTTC. Its translation is CASSQSQAYEQYF.